This T cell receptor (beta chain) is from a study of cytomegalovirus exposure and HLA in healthy donors. Study findings and constraints: TCR beta chains numbering more than 150 were designated cytomegalovirus-associated.

The data were produced by immunoSEQ multiplex PCR, yet TCRdb's version contains in-frame clones alone and is incomplete. Here the sample spans some 120,000 clones, 89% being singletons. With respect to this clone: Its target is unknown.

Sequencing input: PBMCs. The clonotype was recovered from a woman aged 18 to 35 in good health and CMV-seronegative.

CDR3 loop: CASSKSDRDYEQYF. The DNA of the CDR3 is TGTGCCAGCAGCAAGTCCGACAGGGACTACGAGCAGTACTTC. This chain uses TRBV6-5 with TRBJ2-7, with TRBD1 matching 7 bases. The V gene's germline CDR1 is MNHEY and CDR2 SVGAGI. V lost 6 bases to trimming and J lost 3 bases; unmatched junction nucleotides: 8. The CDR3 has 14 residues.